Each of the 16 T cell receptor beta chains below was sequenced from the same sample in a study of PD-L1 blockade in urothelial cancer. Only in-frame clones appear in the TCRdb table, and some are missing; sequencing was by immunoSEQ multiplex PCR. The table lists about 120,000 clones, roughly 83% of them singletons. Time point in this sample: peripheral blood 6 weeks after treatment start. The source material was PBMCs, sampled around atezolizumab (anti-PD-L1) treatment. The origin of the receptors is a man between 50 and 59 years old with urothelial cancer.

V and J are TRBV10-1 and TRBJ2-7, with 10 bases aligning to TRBD2. Looked up from germline, CDR1 is WNHNN and CDR2 is SYGVQD (reference sequence). The V segment lost 0 bases and the J segment 1 base; nucleotides outside the gene matches: 6. This CDR3 spans 17 amino acids. The CDR3, as DNA: TGCGCCAGCAGTGAGTCGATCCTTAGCGGGAGGTCCTACGAGCAGTACTTC. Its translation: CASSESILSGRSYEQYF.

The chain recombines TRBV5-4 with TRBJ1-4, with 8 bases fitting TRBD1. The CDR3 has 15 amino acids. V shed 4 bases and J 3 bases; nucleotides not matched to a gene: 5. In germline, CDR1 is SGHNT, CDR2 YYREEE (reference sequence). The CDR3 bases are TGTGCCAGCAGCAAACAGGGGGGATCTAATGAAAAACTGTTTTTT. It translates to CASSKQGGSNEKLFF.

The chain carries TRBV2 and TRBJ2-1, with a possible D match to TRBD1 (6 bases). V was trimmed by 6 bases and J by 1 base, leaving 10 bases between them. The CDR3 is 14 amino acids. Per the germline V gene, CDR1 is SNHLY and CDR2 is FYNNEI. The CDR3 DNA reads TGTGCCAGCAGACAGGGTTGGTCCTACAATGAGCAGTTCTTC. Protein product: CASRQGWSYNEQFF. Full variable domain (outside the CDR3, taken from reference TRBV2 and TRBJ2-1): EPEVTQTPSHQVTQMGQEVILRCVPISNHLYFYWYRQILGQKVEFLVSFYNNEISEKSEIFDDQFSVERPDGSNFTLKIRSTKLEDSAMYFCASRQGWSYNEQFFGPGTRLTVL.

The V and J genes are TRBV21-1 and TRBJ2-2; the table's D call, TRBD2, was not checked against the DNA. TRBV21-1 is shown as a pseudogene. This CDR3 comprises 16 residues. In DNA, the CDR3 is TGTGCCAGCATCAAACCCCGCCGACTCAACACCGGGGAGCTGTTTTTT. This translates into CASIKPRRLNTGELFF.

The J gene is TRBJ2-7, the V gene TRBV5-1, with D maybe TRBD2 (6 bases). CDR1 and CDR2 (germline): SGHRS, YFSETQ. Trimming removed 0 bases at V and 0 bases at J, with 7 bases between. The length of the CDR3 is 14 residues. CDR3 protein: CASSLGDFSYEQYF. The CDR3 coding sequence is TGCGCCAGCAGCTTGGGGGACTTCTCCTACGAGCAGTACTTC.

This chain uses TRBV20-1 with TRBJ1-5; D may be TRBD1 (5 bases). The CDR3 has 11 residues. Trimming shortened V by 3 bases and J by 7 bases, and 7 bases separated the two germline ends. Germline-derived CDR1 and CDR2 are DFQATT and SNEGSKA (reference sequence). DNA of the CDR3: TGCAGTGCTAGTTGGGGCCAGCCCCAGCATTTT. The encoded protein is CSASWGQPQHF.

The rearrangement uses TRBV7-2 and TRBJ1-6; 9 bases align to TRBD1. There are 14 residues in the CDR3. Germline CDR1 and CDR2: SGHTA and FQGNSA. Trimming removed 5 bases from V and 10 bases from J; junction bases left unmatched: 6. Written as DNA, the CDR3 is TGTGCCAGCAGCCCGGGACAGGGTAGCTCACCCCTCCACTTT. Its translation is CASSPGQGSSPLHF.

This chain connects TRBV19 to TRBJ2-1, with 14 bases lining up with TRBD2. The V gene's germline CDR1 is LNHDA and CDR2 SQIVND (reference sequence). The ends lost 4 bases at V and 8 bases at J; junction bases unmatched: 7. The CDR3 spans 16 residues. The DNA for the CDR3 is TGTGCCAGTAGTAAGACAGGACTAGCGGGAGGAGATGAGCAGTTCTTC. It specifies CASSKTGLAGGDEQFF.

J is TRBJ2-7 and V is TRBV15, with 9 bases fitting TRBD1. This CDR3 has 15 residues. V lost 0 bases, J lost 5 bases, and 5 bases stayed unmatched. Germline CDR1 is LNHNV and CDR2 is YYDKDF (reference sequence). The CDR3 region is CATSRDRTGVDEQYF. DNA of the CDR3: TGTGCCACCAGCAGAGATAGGACAGGGGTGGACGAGCAGTACTTC. The whole variable domain, filled in from reference TRBV15 and TRBJ2-7, reads DAMVIQNPRYQVTQFGKPVTLSCSQTLNHNVMYWYQQKSSQAPKLLFHYYDKDFNNEADTPDNFQSRRPNTSFCFLDIRSPGLGDTAMYLCATSRDRTGVDEQYFGPGTRLTVT.

CDR3 residues: CAISERGQGAAVSTEAFF. The CDR3 bases are TGTGCCATCAGTGAGCGAGGACAGGGGGCGGCGGTCAGCACTGAAGCTTTCTTT. This chain links TRBV10-3 with TRBJ1-1; 11 bases match TRBD1. This CDR3 contains 18 residues. Germline loops: CDR1 ENHRY, CDR2 SYGVKD. V lost 2 bases, J lost 4 bases, and 12 bases stayed unmatched.

This chain uses TRBV15 with TRBJ2-1; D unclear. The length of the CDR3 is 12 residues. The germline CDR1 and CDR2 sequences are LNHNV and YYDKDF (reference sequence). The V gene lost 0 bases and the J gene lost 6 bases, with 3 bases spanning the gap. The CDR3 sequence: CATSRDRNEQFF. CDR3 DNA: TGTGCCACCAGCAGAGATCGCAATGAGCAGTTCTTC.

The genes are TRBV11-3 and TRBJ2-3, with TRBD2 as a possible D gene (6 bases). CDR3 size: 15 residues. V shed 5 bases and J shed 2 bases, with 14 bases lying between them. Per the germline V gene, CDR1 is SGHNT and CDR2 is YENEEA. The CDR3: CASSAHGGATDTQYF. CDR3 DNA sequence: TGTGCCAGCAGCGCCCACGGCGGGGCCACAGATACGCAGTATTTT. The full variable domain, completed using reference TRBV11-3 and TRBJ2-3, is EAGVVQSPRYKIIEKKQPVAFWCNPISGHNTLYWYLQNLGQGPELLIRYENEEAVDDSQLPKDRFSAERLKGVDSTLKIQPAELGDSAVYLCASSAHGGATDTQYFGPGTRLTVL.

In this sample, this clone turned up a few times. The chain is built from TRBV5-1 and TRBJ1-6, with D perhaps matching TRBD1 (6 bases). Germline V gives CDR1 SGHRS, CDR2 YFSETQ. V was trimmed by 2 bases and J by 13 bases, leaving 19 bases between them. The CDR3 totals 15 residues. The DNA for the CDR3 is TGCGCCAGCAGCTTTGAGGGACAAAGCACGTCGCCCCTCCACTTT. Amino acids: CASSFEGQSTSPLHF.

V usage is TRBV7-3 and J usage is TRBJ1-5; D is unresolved. The germline CDR1 and CDR2 sequences are SGHTA and FQGTGA. The ends were cut back, 5 bases at V and 6 bases at J, with 11 bases in the middle. The CDR3 sequence is 13 residues long. The CDR3 loop reads CASSVRGGQPQHF. The CDR3 nucleotides are TGTGCCAGCAGCGTTCGGGGTGGTCAGCCCCAGCATTTT. Supplemented by reference TRBV7-3 and TRBJ1-5, the full variable domain reads GAGVSQTPSNKVTEKGKYVELRCDPISGHTALYWYRQSLGQGPEFLIYFQGTGAADDSGLPNDRFFAVRPEGSVSTLKIQRTERGDSAVYLCASSVRGGQPQHFGDGTRLSIL.

A few counts support this clone. The chain joins TRBV11-2 to TRBJ1-2; a possible D gene is TRBD1 (5 bases). V was cut by 0 bases and J by 7 bases, with 12 bases left in between. The CDR3 loop spans 14 amino acids. Germline CDR1 is SGHAT and CDR2 is FQNNGV. The CDR3 loop reads CASSLDQGSGGYTF. Here the CDR3 DNA reads TGTGCCAGCAGCTTAGATCAGGGATCGGGTGGCTACACCTTC.

Worth noting for this clone: The sample carries other DNA sequences with the same CDR3. CDR3 region: CASSLVDSYEQYF. CDR3 DNA sequence: TGCGCCAGCAGCTTGGTAGACAGCTACGAGCAGTACTTC. J is TRBJ2-7 and V is TRBV5-1; maybe TRBD1 (5 bases). Germline V gene lookup returns CDR1 SGHRS and CDR2 YFSETQ. V was pared by 0 bases and J by 3 bases, with 7 bases between. This CDR3 region has 13 residues. Complete variable domain (other parts from reference TRBV5-1 and TRBJ2-7): KAGVTQTPRYLIKTRGQQVTLSCSPISGHRSVSWYQQTPGQGLQFLFEYFSETQRNKGNFPGRFSGRQFSNSRSEMNVSTLELGDSALYLCASSLVDSYEQYFGPGTRLTVT.